Reported below is one T cell receptor (beta chain). There is no known antigen for this receptor. Qualities for individual bases were not recorded, and no much larger clone is one base off. The data originate from a study of Graves' ophthalmopathy and Graves' hyperthyroidism (dated by TCRdb to the late 2010s). With respect to the entire study: Peripheral blood samples were taken at the time of initial diagnosis, before any treatment was given. In total, 135 blood samples were TCR-sequenced: under 45 ophthalmopathy, under 80 hyperthyroidism and about 17 hyperthyroidism-to-ophthalmopathy patients. The study used signatures of the TCR beta repertoire to tell Graves' ophthalmopathy apart from Graves' hyperthyroidism and to predict which patients would progress to ophthalmopathy. The 100 discovery patients were randomly split 7:3 into training and test sets. The independent validation cohort included under 20 hyperthyroidism patients plus 17 patients who later progressed from hyperthyroidism to ophthalmopathy. To explore V-J signatures that separate ophthalmopathy from hyperthyroidism, a discovery set of about 96 patients was enrolled, consisting of about 45 with ophthalmopathy and roughly 59 with stable hyperthyroidism. In more than five hyperthyroidism patients, the T-cell repertoires found in thyroid tissue were compared with those found in blood. After sampling, hyperthyroidism patients received methimazole starting at 30 mg daily, and ophthalmopathy patients received high-dose intravenous methylprednisolone. General findings and caveats noted by the study authors: No statistical method was used to set the sample size in advance, and the investigators knew which group each participant was assigned to. In cross-validation, the 13-signature model distinguished ophthalmopathy from stable hyperthyroidism with around 86% sensitivity and 81% to 82% specificity, while in the test set the corresponding values were about 80% and 75%. Most expanded thyroid clonotypes with a frequency above 0.001 also appeared in blood, which suggests that blood repertoires may reflect the immune response in the thyroid. In validation, the model predicted ophthalmopathy progression with nearly 71% sensitivity and around 72% specificity; 12 predicted patients were CT-confirmed with GO in a median of approximately six months.

Stable hyperthyroidism was defined as no progression to ophthalmopathy within 18 months of follow-up. Hyperthyroidism patients were newly diagnosed, with disease duration under 2 months, and aged 18 to 65 years. Anyone with other autoimmune diseases, uncontrolled infections, pregnancy or lactation was excluded from the study. Clinical symptoms, serum thyroxine, TRAb, thyroid ultrasound and orbital computed tomography formed the basis of the diagnosis. Ficoll-Paque density gradient centrifugation was used to isolate PBMCs from about 10 ml of fresh peripheral blood. Trizol reagent was used to extract the total RNA, and its quality was then checked on an Agilent 2100 Bioanalyzer. TCR beta CDR3 regions were amplified from RNA transcripts for repertoire sequencing. HTBI primers and the Qiagen OneStep RT-PCR kit were used in a first-round RT-PCR, which was followed by a second-round multiplex PCR, size selection and purification. The libraries underwent paired-end sequencing with 100 bp reads on an Illumina HiSeq2000. Per the authors' processing: Reads were processed with SOAPnuke, discarding reads with adapters, uncalled bases, mean Phred below 15, or no exact constant-primer or identifier match. COPE v1.2.5 was used to merge high-quality paired reads. Unique nucleotide sequences were defined as clonotypes and aligned to IMGT TRB V, D and J references using MiTCR v1.1. The analysis was limited to V-J combinations with a frequency above 0.0001, which together covered 99.2% of repertoires. For each V-J combination, a TCR clonal expansion and chaos score was defined as the ratio of F50 clonal expansion to chaos observed in the TCRdist matrix. Welch's t-statistics and random forest were used to reduce features to approximately 13 V-J combinations, which were fed into a naive Bayes classifier. The similarity between thyroid and blood repertoires was quantified using the Morisita-Horn index. The public reads were reanalyzed by TCRdb: fastp trimming at Q25, MiXCR alignment, in-frame beta chains only. Here each entry gathers all rows of one CDR3 protein and keeps the most common genes and DNA. Here the V and J calls rest on TCRdb's processing, not on the authors' analysis. The sample table holds about 16,000 distinct CDR3 sequences, of which 46% were seen once. Roughly 25% of the sample is held by the ten biggest clonotypes.

This sequence was found in a woman in her forties with stable Graves' hyperthyroidism. Donor details come from another sample of the same person, matched by shared clones. The sequenced sample consisted of peripheral blood.

The nucleotide sequence is given as TGTGCCAGCAGTTATGGGAGTTTCGACAATGAGCAGTTCTTC. It translates to CASSYGSFDNEQFF. The chain uses TRBV2 and TRBJ2-1; TRBD2 is a weak D gene call, 5 bases matching. The junction shows trimming of 5 bases on V and 5 bases on J, plus 13 bases between the germline ends. Counted from cysteine to phenylalanine, this CDR3 has 14 amino acids. The read is trimmed to its CDR3 DNA, 42 bases read in frame from base 1. According to the germline V gene, CDR1 reads SNHLY and CDR2 reads FYNNEI.